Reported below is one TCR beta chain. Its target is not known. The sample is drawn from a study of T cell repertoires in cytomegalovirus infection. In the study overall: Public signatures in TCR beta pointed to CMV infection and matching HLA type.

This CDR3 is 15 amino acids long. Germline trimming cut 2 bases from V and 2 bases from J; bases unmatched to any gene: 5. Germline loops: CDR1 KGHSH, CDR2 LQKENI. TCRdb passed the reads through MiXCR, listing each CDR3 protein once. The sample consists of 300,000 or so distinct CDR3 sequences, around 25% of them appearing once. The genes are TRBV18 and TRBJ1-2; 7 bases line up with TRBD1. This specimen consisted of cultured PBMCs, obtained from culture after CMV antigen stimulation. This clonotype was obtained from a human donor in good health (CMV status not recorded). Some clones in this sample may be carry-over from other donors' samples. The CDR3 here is CASSPGTAQNYGYTF. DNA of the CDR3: TGTGCCAGCTCACCAGGGACAGCCCAAAACTATGGCTACACCTTC.